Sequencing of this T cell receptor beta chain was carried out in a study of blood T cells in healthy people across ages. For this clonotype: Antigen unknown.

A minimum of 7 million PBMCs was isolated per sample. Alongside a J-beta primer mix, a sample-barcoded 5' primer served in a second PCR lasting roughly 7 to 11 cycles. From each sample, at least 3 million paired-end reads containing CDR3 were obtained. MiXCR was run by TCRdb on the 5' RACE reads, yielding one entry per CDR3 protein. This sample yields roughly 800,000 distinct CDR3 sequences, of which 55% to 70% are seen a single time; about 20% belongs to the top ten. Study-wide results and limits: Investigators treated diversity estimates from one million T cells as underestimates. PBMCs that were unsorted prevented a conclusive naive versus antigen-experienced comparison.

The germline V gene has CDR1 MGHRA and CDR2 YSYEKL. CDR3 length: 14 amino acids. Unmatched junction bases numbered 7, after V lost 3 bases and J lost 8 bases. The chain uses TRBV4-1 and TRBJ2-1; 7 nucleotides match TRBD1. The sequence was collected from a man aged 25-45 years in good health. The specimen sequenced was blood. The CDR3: CASSQRLGGDEQFF. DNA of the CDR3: TGCGCCAGCAGCCAGCGGCTAGGGGGCGATGAGCAGTTCTTC.